A single sample is the source of the 21 T cell receptor beta chains below, sequenced in a study of T cells in Graves' hyperthyroidism and ophthalmopathy. TCR beta CDR3 regions were amplified from RNA. During a first-round RT-PCR of the TCR CDR3, the HTBI primer set was used. TCRdb fed the multiplex PCR reads into MiXCR, producing one record per CDR3 protein. This sample has 560,000 or so distinct CDR3 sequences, with 46% found just once. The sample comprised peripheral blood or thyroid tissue (not recorded which). The receptors stem from a woman in her late teens or twenties with Graves' hyperthyroidism.

This clonotype has a handful of counts. V and J are TRBV20-1 and TRBJ2-7; D not resolved. Germline lookup yields CDR1 DFQATT and CDR2 SNEGSKA (reference sequence). The CDR3 sequence is 13 residues long. As DNA, the CDR3 is TGCACCGCCTCAAGACGTACGCCCTACGAGCAGTACTTC. Translation: CTASRRTPYEQYF.

This chain uses TRBV14 with TRBJ1-4, with no clear D. V shed 1 base and J shed 0 bases, with 12 bases lying between them. Germline V gene sequence: CDR1 SGHDN, CDR2 FVKESK. The CDR3 totals 17 residues. CDR3 amino acids: CASSQGWQRSTNEKLFF. CDR3 nucleotide sequence: TGTGCCAGCAGCCAAGGTTGGCAAAGATCAACTAATGAAAAACTGTTTTTT.

The V gene is TRBV10-3, the J gene TRBJ1-2; TRBD1 is a possible D gene (6 bases). Germline CDR1 is ENHRY and CDR2 is SYGVKD. CDR3 length: 13 residues. Trimming took off 7 bases at V and 0 bases at J, with 9 bases between the two ends. The CDR3 DNA reads TGTGCCATCAAGGACAGCCCTAACTATGGCTACACCTTC. It codes for CAIKDSPNYGYTF.

This clonotype appeared many times. The CDR3 loop is CASRLRGHTEAFF. The CDR3 coding sequence is TGTGCCAGCAGACTGAGGGGACACACTGAAGCTTTCTTT. This chain links TRBV7-2 with TRBJ1-1, with a weak D call TRBD1 (5 bases). Germline V gene lookup returns CDR1 SGHTA and CDR2 FQGNSA. This CDR3 has 13 residues. V dropped 6 bases and J dropped 3 bases, with 11 bases sitting between them.

This clonotype was picked up a small number of times. The chain links TRBV7-8 to TRBJ1-4; D is uncertain. The CDR3 length is 17 residues. The V end was cut by 1 base, the J end by 5 bases, with 17 bases between. Germline lookup yields CDR1 SGHVS and CDR2 FQNEAQ. Here the CDR3 reads CASSLVIGRGPNEKLFF. CDR3 sequence (DNA): TGTGCCAGCAGCTTAGTTATAGGGAGAGGTCCCAATGAAAAACTGTTTTTT.

The chain recombines TRBV5-1 with TRBJ1-1, with 7 nucleotides matching TRBD1. J gave up 4 bases and V 0 bases, and 3 bases lay outside the gene matches. There are 14 residues in the CDR3. CDR1 and CDR2 (germline): SGHRS, YFSETQ. CDR3 residues: CASSLVAGGTEAFF. As DNA, the CDR3 is TGCGCCAGCAGCTTGGTAGCAGGGGGCACTGAAGCTTTCTTT.

The chain joins TRBV12-3 or TRBV12-4 to TRBJ2-7, with D unclear. Deletions cut 2 bases from V and 3 bases from J, with 11 bases between. The CDR3 consists of 14 residues. The CDR3 protein is CASSLSPRGYEQYF. For the CDR3, the DNA is TGTGCCAGCAGTTTATCCCCAAGAGGCTACGAGCAGTACTTC.

The rearrangement links TRBV2 to TRBJ2-5; 9 bases are a match to TRBD1. Germline-derived CDR1 and CDR2 are SNHLY and FYNNEI. Trimming at V came to 6 bases and at J to 4 bases, leaving 9 bases not matched to a gene. The CDR3 extends over 15 amino acids. The CDR3 loop is CASSPSDRGRETQYF. The CDR3 coding sequence is TGTGCCAGCAGCCCATCGGACAGGGGCAGAGAGACCCAGTACTTC.

This clonotype was seen a few times. The chain joins TRBV20-1 to TRBJ1-5; 7 bases align to TRBD1. The CDR3 is 13 residues long. Germline trimming cut 6 bases from V and 7 bases from J; bases unmatched to any gene: 9. The germline V gene has CDR1 DFQATT and CDR2 SNEGSKA (reference sequence). The CDR3 DNA sequence: TGCAGTGCAACGGACAGGATTGAGCAGCCCCAGCATTTT. It yields the protein CSATDRIEQPQHF.

In this sample, this clonotype turned up many times. This chain uses TRBV7-2 with TRBJ1-5, with a possible D match to TRBD1 (5 bases). The CDR3 spans 13 residues. Germline CDR1 reads SGHTA; CDR2 reads FQGNSA. Trimming left V 5 bases short and J 3 bases short, with 8 bases between. CDR3 residues: CASSLRDNQPQHF. As DNA, the CDR3 is TGTGCCAGCAGCCTCAGGGACAATCAGCCCCAGCATTTT.

The genes are TRBV29-1 and TRBJ1-5, with D unresolved. The CDR3 spans 13 residues. CDR1 is SQVTM and CDR2 is ANQGSEA in the germline V gene. With 7 bases removed from V and 11 bases from J, the gap between germline ends came to 21 bases. The CDR3 nucleotides are TGCAGCGCCAGACTAGCGGAACAAGAGACCCAGCATTTT. Residues: CSARLAEQETQHF.

This clonotype was counted many times. The chain links TRBV10-3 to TRBJ2-5; the D gene is possibly TRBD2 (6 bases). Looked up from germline, CDR1 is ENHRY and CDR2 is SYGVKD. V was pared by 6 bases and J by 1 base, with 12 bases between. The CDR3 runs 14 residues. In DNA, the CDR3 is TGTGCCATCAGGAGGAGGGAACTCCAAGAGACCCAGTACTTC. This encodes CAIRRRELQETQYF.

The chain carries TRBV29-1 and TRBJ2-5, with unresolved D. Per germline, CDR1 SQVTM and CDR2 ANQGSEA. The CDR3 loop spans 15 amino acids. Trimming cost V 5 bases and J 6 bases, with 22 bases left between them. The CDR3 nucleotides read TGCAGCGTTCGCCGAGGCAGCAAAGTTTCCAAGACCCAGTACTTC. This codes for CSVRRGSKVSKTQYF.

This clonotype is a singleton in its sample. This rearrangement joins TRBV19 to TRBJ1-4; possible D gene TRBD1, 5 bases. CDR1 is LNHDA, CDR2 SQIVND, per germline (reference sequence). V lost 2 bases and J lost 2, with 9 bases in between. This CDR3 has 15 amino acids. CDR3: CASSIRGYTNEKLFF. The CDR3 DNA sequence: TGTGCCAGTAGTATAAGGGGATATACTAATGAAAAACTGTTTTTT.

This clonotype was counted between two and nine times. The J gene is TRBJ1-5, the V gene TRBV4-3; the D is unclear. CDR1 is LGHNA, CDR2 YSLEER, per germline. V was clipped by 4 bases and J by 8 bases, with 15 bases between them. CDR3 length: 14 amino acids. The CDR3 protein is CASSPASSGEPQHF. The CDR3 region has the DNA TGCGCCAGCAGCCCTGCTAGTTCCGGAGAGCCCCAGCATTTT.

A remark on this clonotype: This may stem from a read error, because a much larger clone lies one nucleotide away. The V call is TRBV2, the J call TRBJ2-7; 9 bases align to TRBD1. The V segment lost 5 bases and the J segment 7 bases; nucleotides outside the gene matches: 9. The CDR3 runs to 14 residues. Germline lookup yields CDR1 SNHLY and CDR2 FYNNEI. The CDR3 DNA reads as TGTGCCAGCAGTAATTGGGACAGGGATTTTGAGCAGTACTTC. Encoded protein: CASSNWDRDFEQYF.

The chain recombines TRBV10-3 with TRBJ1-2, with 7 positions matching TRBD1. The germline gives CDR1 ENHRY, CDR2 SYGVKD. The CDR3 contains 11 residues. After removal of 9 bases from V and 8 bases from J, the junction contained 6 bases not matched to a gene. CDR3 nucleotide sequence: TGTGCCATATCTGTGGACAGGGGCTACACCTTC. Translating gives CAISVDRGYTF.

This clonotype has a handful of counts. The chain couples TRBV7-9 to TRBJ1-5, with TRBD1 identical over 7 bases. The germline CDR1 and CDR2 sequences are SEHNR and FQNEAQ (reference sequence). CDR3 length equals 16 residues. V dropped 5 bases and J dropped 1; count of bases not matched to a gene: 8. CDR3 sequence: CASSKIQGSSNQPQHF. The DNA for the CDR3 is TGTGCCAGCAGCAAAATACAGGGGTCGAGCAATCAGCCCCAGCATTTT.

The V call is TRBV2, the J call TRBJ2-7; tentatively, D is TRBD1 (6 bases). V was shortened by 6 bases and J by 3 bases, with 12 bases between the two germline ends. Germline V gene lookup returns CDR1 SNHLY and CDR2 FYNNEI. The CDR3 is 13 residues long. The CDR3 DNA reads TGTGCCAGCAGCCGGGACAACTTCTACGAGCAGTACTTC. It is translated as CASSRDNFYEQYF.

The chain carries TRBV24-1 and TRBJ2-7, with 10 positions matching TRBD2. Germline loops: CDR1 KGHDR, CDR2 SFDVKD. V shed 4 bases, J shed 3 bases, and the junction held 5 bases outside the gene matches. The CDR3 is made up of 15 amino acids. CDR3 amino acids: CATSDRLAGIYEQYF. The CDR3 DNA is TGTGCCACCAGTGACAGACTAGCGGGCATCTACGAGCAGTACTTC.

This chain joins TRBV29-1 and TRBJ1-2; 9 nucleotides align to TRBD1. The ends lost 5 bases at V and 7 bases at J; junction bases unmatched: 8. The CDR3 has 13 residues. Germline V CDR1 and CDR2: SQVTM, ANQGSEA. The CDR3 nucleotides read TGCAGCGTTCTGCCGGGACAGGGTTTTGGCTACACCTTC. This encodes CSVLPGQGFGYTF.